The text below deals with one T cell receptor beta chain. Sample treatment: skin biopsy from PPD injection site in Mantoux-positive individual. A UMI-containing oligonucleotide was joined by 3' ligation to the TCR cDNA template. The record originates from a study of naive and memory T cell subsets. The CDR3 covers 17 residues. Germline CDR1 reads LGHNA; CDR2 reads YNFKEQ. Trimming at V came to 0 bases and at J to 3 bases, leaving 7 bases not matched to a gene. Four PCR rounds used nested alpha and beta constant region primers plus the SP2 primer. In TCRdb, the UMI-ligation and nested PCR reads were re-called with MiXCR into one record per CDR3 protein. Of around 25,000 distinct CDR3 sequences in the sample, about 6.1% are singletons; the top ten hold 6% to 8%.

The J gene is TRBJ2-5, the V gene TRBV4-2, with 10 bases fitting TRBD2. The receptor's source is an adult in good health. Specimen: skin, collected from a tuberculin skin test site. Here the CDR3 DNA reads TGTGCCAGCAGCCAAGATGGTAGCGGGAGGTGGGAAGAGACCCAGTACTTC. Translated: CASSQDGSGRWEETQYF.